The rows below give T cell receptor beta chains drawn from one sample of a study of post-analysis software for immune sequencing data. TCRdb redid the calling of the PCR reads with MiXCR, one entry per CDR3 protein. The profile shows hundreds of thousands of distinct CDR3 sequences, 25% to 30% of them singletons. Material: blood. These receptors came from a girl aged 10 to 17 with multiple sclerosis. Each CDR3 is given with its conserved first and last residue. The order of the fields is CDR3 protein, CDR3 DNA, D gene, J gene, clone size, V gene. A D gene is named only where the DNA matches it firmly. The listing skips clone size in some rows; elsewhere it reads once, few, many or a size class.

CDR3 protein: CASSLKGVEGYTF; CDR3 DNA: TGTGCCAGCAGTTTAAAGGGCGTCGAGGGCTACACCTTC; D gene: NA; J gene: TRBJ1-2; clone size: NA; V gene: TRBV27
CDR3 protein: CASRLQGRTGELFF; CDR3 DNA: TGTGCCAGCAGATTACAGGGTCGAACCGGGGAGCTGTTTTTT; D gene: NA; J gene: TRBJ2-2; clone size: few; V gene: TRBV6-6
CDR3 protein: CASSPSGDSYEQYF; CDR3 DNA: TGTGCCAGCAGCCCCAGCGGGGACTCCTACGAGCAGTACTTC; D gene: TRBD2; J gene: TRBJ2-7; clone size: few; V gene: TRBV7-2
CDR3 protein: CASSLGTGVRETQYF; CDR3 DNA: TGCGCCAGCAGCTTGGGGACAGGGGTCAGAGAGACCCAGTACTTC; D gene: TRBD1; J gene: TRBJ2-5; clone size: NA; V gene: TRBV5-1
CDR3 protein: CSVEVGAKGEAFF; CDR3 DNA: TGCAGCGTTGAAGTGGGGGCTAAGGGTGAAGCTTTCTTT; D gene: NA; J gene: TRBJ1-1; clone size: NA; V gene: TRBV29-1
CDR3 protein: CASSQLAGDPQETQYF; CDR3 DNA: TGTGCCAGCAGCCAACTAGCGGGGGACCCACAAGAGACCCAGTACTTC; D gene: TRBD2; J gene: TRBJ2-5; clone size: few; V gene: TRBV3-1
CDR3 protein: CSVEGVGQGGRGGYTF; CDR3 DNA: TGCAGCGTTGAAGGGGTAGGGCAAGGGGGCAGAGGTGGCTACACCTTC; D gene: TRBD1; J gene: TRBJ1-2; clone size: few; V gene: TRBV29-1
CDR3 protein: CASSPVLVGQFF; CDR3 DNA: TGTGCCAGTAGCCCCGTTTTGGTAGGGCAGTTCTTC; D gene: NA; J gene: TRBJ2-1; clone size: few; V gene: TRBV11-2
CDR3 protein: CASSIQADSGYEQYF; CDR3 DNA: TGTGCCAGTAGTATTCAGGCGGATAGCGGGTACGAGCAGTACTTC; D gene: TRBD2; J gene: TRBJ2-7; clone size: NA; V gene: TRBV19
CDR3 protein: CSAPDRDSVYEQYF; CDR3 DNA: TGCAGTGCCCCAGACCGGGACAGCGTCTACGAGCAGTACTTC; D gene: TRBD1; J gene: TRBJ2-7; clone size: few; V gene: TRBV20-1
CDR3 protein: CSALSGERQFF; CDR3 DNA: TGCAGTGCCCTCAGCGGCGAACGACAGTTCTTC; D gene: NA; J gene: TRBJ2-1; clone size: many; V gene: TRBV20-1
CDR3 protein: CSGHGTSGRGSTDTQYF; CDR3 DNA: TGCAGCGGGCATGGGACTAGCGGGAGAGGGAGCACAGATACGCAGTATTTT; D gene: TRBD2; J gene: TRBJ2-3; clone size: NA; V gene: TRBV29-1
CDR3 protein: CASSLGYGTGNEKLFF; CDR3 DNA: TGCGCCAGCAGCTTGGGTTACGGGACAGGGAATGAAAAACTGTTTTTT; D gene: TRBD1; J gene: TRBJ1-4; clone size: NA; V gene: TRBV5-1
CDR3 protein: CSARSGTSIYEQYF; CDR3 DNA: TGCAGTGCCCGATCGGGGACTAGCATCTACGAGCAGTACTTC; D gene: TRBD2; J gene: TRBJ2-7; clone size: NA; V gene: TRBV20-1
CDR3 protein: CASSFGSSPPHF; CDR3 DNA: TGTGCCAGCAGTTTCGGGAGCTCACCCCCCCACTTT; D gene: NA; J gene: TRBJ1-6; clone size: NA; V gene: TRBV12-3/TRBV12-4
CDR3 protein: CSAHSNSNQPQHF; CDR3 DNA: TGCAGTGCTCACAGCAATAGCAATCAGCCCCAGCATTTT; D gene: NA; J gene: TRBJ1-5; clone size: few; V gene: TRBV20-1
CDR3 protein: CASSTQFRDCNEQFF; CDR3 DNA: TGTGCCAGCAGCACACAATTCCGGGACTGCAATGAGCAGTTCTTC; D gene: NA; J gene: TRBJ2-1; clone size: few; V gene: TRBV7-2
CDR3 protein: CASSLEGALQPFQETQYF; CDR3 DNA: TGCGCCAGCAGCTTGGAGGGGGCCCTACAACCCTTCCAAGAGACCCAGTACTTC; D gene: TRBD1; J gene: TRBJ2-5; clone size: NA; V gene: TRBV5-1
CDR3 protein: CATSDFRDAGELFF; CDR3 DNA: TGTGCCACCAGTGATTTCAGGGACGCCGGGGAGCTGTTTTTT; D gene: NA; J gene: TRBJ2-2; clone size: few; V gene: TRBV24-1
CDR3 protein: CSTRSGAALTSTDTQYF; CDR3 DNA: TGCAGTACTAGATCGGGGGCGGCATTAACTAGCACAGATACGCAGTATTTT; D gene: NA; J gene: TRBJ2-3; clone size: NA; V gene: TRBV20-1
CDR3 protein: CASSLSAAGVGETQYF; CDR3 DNA: TGTGCCAGCAGCTTAAGTGCAGCGGGGGTTGGTGAGACCCAGTACTTC; D gene: TRBD2; J gene: TRBJ2-5; clone size: NA; V gene: TRBV11-3
CDR3 protein: CASSSRGDWSGYTF; CDR3 DNA: TGTGCCAGCAGTTCCAGGGGCGATTGGAGTGGCTACACCTTC; D gene: NA; J gene: TRBJ1-2; clone size: NA; V gene: TRBV6-2/TRBV6-3
CDR3 protein: CSARAVVNSPLHF; CDR3 DNA: TGCAGTGCTAGAGCAGTGGTTAATTCACCCCTCCACTTT; D gene: NA; J gene: TRBJ1-6; clone size: few; V gene: TRBV20-1
CDR3 protein: CASTPGQGQFF; CDR3 DNA: TGTGCCAGCACCCCGGGACAGGGGCAGTTCTTC; D gene: TRBD1; J gene: TRBJ2-1; clone size: NA; V gene: TRBV28
CDR3 protein: CASSLSRPGVGGYTF; CDR3 DNA: TGTGCCAGCAGCTTATCCCGGCCAGGCGTAGGAGGCTACACCTTC; D gene: NA; J gene: TRBJ1-2; clone size: NA; V gene: TRBV7-2
CDR3 protein: CASSLVRGHTGELFF; CDR3 DNA: TGTGCCAGCAGCTTAGTGCGGGGCCACACCGGGGAGCTGTTTTTT; D gene: NA; J gene: TRBJ2-2; clone size: NA; V gene: TRBV7-6
CDR3 protein: CATSRTGLNTEAFF; CDR3 DNA: TGTGCCACCAGCAGGACAGGGCTGAACACTGAAGCTTTCTTT; D gene: TRBD1; J gene: TRBJ1-1; clone size: NA; V gene: TRBV15
CDR3 protein: CASSLEQGANTEAFF; CDR3 DNA: TGTGCCAGCAGCCTCGAACAGGGGGCGAACACTGAAGCTTTCTTT; D gene: TRBD1; J gene: TRBJ1-1; clone size: few; V gene: TRBV12-3/TRBV12-4
CDR3 protein: CASSPQDQDTQYF; CDR3 DNA: TGTGCCAGCAGCCCCCAGGACCAAGATACGCAGTATTTT; D gene: NA; J gene: TRBJ2-3; clone size: few; V gene: TRBV7-2
CDR3 protein: CAISETGLLNTDTQYF; CDR3 DNA: TGTGCCATCAGTGAGACGGGACTCCTCAACACAGATACGCAGTATTTT; D gene: NA; J gene: TRBJ2-3; clone size: many; V gene: TRBV10-3
CDR3 protein: CASSLKGRAPSYEQYF; CDR3 DNA: TGTGCCAGCAGCTTAAAGGGGCGGGCCCCGAGCTACGAGCAGTACTTC; D gene: NA; J gene: TRBJ2-7; clone size: few; V gene: TRBV7-2
CDR3 protein: CSAALAGALLSTDTQYF; CDR3 DNA: TGCAGTGCTGCACTAGCGGGAGCCCTTTTAAGCACAGATACGCAGTATTTT; D gene: TRBD2; J gene: TRBJ2-3; clone size: NA; V gene: TRBV20-1
CDR3 protein: CASSSDRRFNYGYTF; CDR3 DNA: TGTGCCAGCAGCTCGGACAGAAGATTTAACTATGGCTACACCTTC; D gene: NA; J gene: TRBJ1-2; clone size: few; V gene: TRBV7-2
CDR3 protein: CASSLEGWAGELFF; CDR3 DNA: TGCGCCAGCAGCTTGGAGGGTTGGGCCGGGGAGCTGTTTTTT; D gene: NA; J gene: TRBJ2-2; clone size: NA; V gene: TRBV5-1
CDR3 protein: CASSRVGDTQYF; CDR3 DNA: TGTGCCAGCAGCCGGGTCGGGGATACGCAGTATTTT; D gene: NA; J gene: TRBJ2-3; clone size: many; V gene: TRBV6-5
CDR3 protein: CASTHTTGFAVFF; CDR3 DNA: TGTGCCAGCACCCACACGACAGGGTTCGCGGTGTTCTTC; D gene: TRBD1; J gene: TRBJ2-1; clone size: NA; V gene: TRBV6-5
CDR3 protein: CASSRGGTLAGVKETQYF; CDR3 DNA: TGTGCCAGCAGCCGAGGGGGGACACTAGCGGGAGTGAAGGAGACCCAGTACTTC; D gene: TRBD2; J gene: TRBJ2-5; clone size: once; V gene: TRBV13
CDR3 protein: CASSQDVGQQETQYF; CDR3 DNA: TGTGCCAGCAGCCAAGATGTAGGACAGCAAGAGACCCAGTACTTC; D gene: NA; J gene: TRBJ2-5; clone size: NA; V gene: TRBV3-1
CDR3 protein: CASSAQGYDYTF; CDR3 DNA: TGTGCCAGCAGCGCGCAGGGATACGACTACACCTTC; D gene: NA; J gene: TRBJ1-2; clone size: NA; V gene: TRBV7-2
CDR3 protein: CASSELGSSQREQYF; CDR3 DNA: TGTGCCAGCAGTGAGCTTGGTAGCAGCCAGCGCGAGCAGTACTTC; D gene: NA; J gene: TRBJ2-7; clone size: few; V gene: TRBV2
CDR3 protein: CASSHGDREWGGYTF; CDR3 DNA: TGTGCCAGCAGCCACGGGGACAGGGAATGGGGTGGCTACACCTTC; D gene: TRBD1; J gene: TRBJ1-2; clone size: NA; V gene: TRBV7-2
CDR3 protein: CASSSPIAGSVIYNEQFF; CDR3 DNA: TGTGCCAGCAGCTCCCCGATAGCCGGCAGCGTGATATACAATGAGCAGTTCTTC; D gene: NA; J gene: TRBJ2-1; clone size: NA; V gene: TRBV7-9
CDR3 protein: CASSQGLTTNETLFF; CDR3 DNA: TGCGCCAGCAGCCAAGGACTCACGACTAATGAAACACTGTTTTTT; D gene: NA; J gene: TRBJ1-4; clone size: NA; V gene: TRBV4-3
CDR3 protein: CASSLSLVGDTQYF; CDR3 DNA: TGTGCCAGCAGCTTATCCTTGGTGGGAGATACGCAGTATTTT; D gene: NA; J gene: TRBJ2-3; clone size: few; V gene: TRBV7-2
CDR3 protein: CATMEVETQYF; CDR3 DNA: TGTGCCACCATGGAAGTGGAGACCCAGTACTTC; D gene: NA; J gene: TRBJ2-5; clone size: few; V gene: TRBV28
CDR3 protein: CASSAPTGLSGANVLTF; CDR3 DNA: TGTGCCAGCAGTGCGCCGACAGGGCTCTCTGGGGCCAACGTCCTGACTTTC; D gene: TRBD1; J gene: TRBJ2-6; clone size: NA; V gene: TRBV25-1
CDR3 protein: CASSRDSGVSYNEQYF; CDR3 DNA: TGCGCCAGCAGCCGAGACTCCGGGGTGTCCTACAATGAGCAGTACTTC; D gene: NA; J gene: TRBJ2-7; clone size: NA; V gene: TRBV4-3
CDR3 protein: CATSRFGTRAYEQYF; CDR3 DNA: TGTGCCACCAGCAGATTCGGGACCCGGGCCTACGAGCAGTACTTC; D gene: NA; J gene: TRBJ2-7; clone size: few; V gene: TRBV15
CDR3 protein: CASSLDNNYGYTF; CDR3 DNA: TGTGCCAGTAGCTTGGACAACAACTATGGCTACACCTTC; D gene: NA; J gene: TRBJ1-2; clone size: few; V gene: TRBV7-9
CDR3 protein: CSARVAVVEQYF; CDR3 DNA: TGCAGTGCTAGAGTGGCCGTGGTGGAGCAGTACTTC; D gene: NA; J gene: TRBJ2-5; clone size: few; V gene: TRBV20-1
CDR3 protein: CASSLLGTDEKLFF; CDR3 DNA: TGTGCCAGCAGCTTGTTAGGGACGGATGAAAAACTGTTTTTT; D gene: NA; J gene: TRBJ1-4; clone size: NA; V gene: TRBV7-9
CDR3 protein: CASSQEFITGYNEQFF; CDR3 DNA: TGCGCCAGCAGCCAAGAATTTATAACGGGATACAATGAGCAGTTCTTC; D gene: NA; J gene: TRBJ2-1; clone size: NA; V gene: TRBV4-3
CDR3 protein: CASSSGSGSNQPQHF; CDR3 DNA: TGTGCCAGCAGTTCAGGGAGCGGTAGCAATCAGCCCCAGCATTTT; D gene: NA; J gene: TRBJ1-5; clone size: few; V gene: TRBV7-9
CDR3 protein: CSASSEPNTEAFF; CDR3 DNA: TGCAGTGCTAGCAGTGAACCAAACACTGAAGCTTTCTTT; D gene: NA; J gene: TRBJ1-1; clone size: NA; V gene: TRBV20-1
CDR3 protein: CSARDPITGSGSRSDTQYF; CDR3 DNA: TGCAGTGCTAGAGATCCCATCACGGGGAGCGGGAGTCGGTCAGATACGCAGTATTTT; D gene: TRBD2; J gene: TRBJ2-3; clone size: NA; V gene: TRBV20-1
CDR3 protein: CASSGGTGDEQYF; CDR3 DNA: TGCGCCAGCAGCGGCGGGACAGGGGACGAGCAGTACTTC; D gene: TRBD1; J gene: TRBJ2-7; clone size: many; V gene: TRBV4-3
CDR3 protein: CSARRSGRANEQYF; CDR3 DNA: TGCAGTGCCAGACGGAGCGGGAGGGCTAACGAGCAGTACTTC; D gene: TRBD2; J gene: TRBJ2-7; clone size: NA; V gene: TRBV20-1
CDR3 protein: CASSVYQGLAGVSTRRGEQFF; CDR3 DNA: TGTGCCAGCAGCGTGTACCAGGGACTAGCGGGAGTCTCAACCCGGAGAGGGGAGCAGTTCTTC; D gene: TRBD2; J gene: TRBJ2-1; clone size: NA; V gene: TRBV13
CDR3 protein: CASSLEGLALLSYEQYF; CDR3 DNA: TGTGCCAGCAGCTTAGAGGGACTAGCGTTGCTCTCCTACGAGCAGTACTTC; D gene: TRBD2; J gene: TRBJ2-7; clone size: few; V gene: TRBV7-2
CDR3 protein: CASSSGGSNEKLFF; CDR3 DNA: TGTGCCAGCAGCTCAGGGGGCTCTAATGAAAAACTGTTTTTT; D gene: TRBD1; J gene: TRBJ1-4; clone size: NA; V gene: TRBV28